A single sample is the source of the 27 T cell receptor beta chains below, sequenced in a study of PD-1 blockade in mismatch repair-deficient tumors. Produced via immunoSEQ multiplex PCR; TCRdb's table is partial and in-frame only. Altogether 100,000 or so clones are present, under 90% being singletons, with the ten largest covering about 6.3%. The source material was peripheral blood, sampled about 33 weeks after starting pembrolizumab. All receptors derive from an adult with mismatch repair-deficient cancer.

J is TRBJ2-2 and V is TRBV11-3; a possible D gene is TRBD1 (5 bases). There are 14 residues in the CDR3. Germline values: CDR1 SGHNT, CDR2 YENEEA. V was cut by 2 bases and J by 7 bases, with 11 bases left in between. Here the CDR3 reads CASSLMRQGGELFF. CDR3 coding DNA: TGTGCCAGCAGCTTAATGCGTCAGGGCGGGGAGCTGTTTTTT.

The chain links TRBV29-1 to TRBJ1-1; 9 bases are a match to TRBD1. The J segment lost 5 bases and the V segment lost 6 bases, leaving 7 bases of the junction unmatched. The germline gives CDR1 SQVTM, CDR2 ANQGSEA. CDR3 length equals 13 residues. CDR3 nucleotide sequence: TGCAGCGTGGACAGGGGCGGGAATACTGAAGCTTTCTTT. It yields the protein CSVDRGGNTEAFF.

V and J are TRBV5-5 and TRBJ2-1; D might be TRBD1 (5 bases). This CDR3 is built from 18 residues. Germline V gene sequence: CDR1 SGHKS, CDR2 YYEKEE (reference sequence). V shed 4 bases and J shed 3 bases, with 23 bases lying between them. The CDR3 reads CASSHETDSLTVYNEQFF. The CDR3 DNA reads as TGTGCCAGCAGCCACGAAACAGACAGCCTGACAGTCTACAATGAGCAGTTCTTC.

This clone has only one observation. The chain links TRBV5-4 to TRBJ2-5, with 9 bases matching TRBD2. Trimming at V came to 4 bases and at J to 2 bases, leaving 9 bases not matched to a gene. Germline V gene sequence: CDR1 SGHNT, CDR2 YYREEE (reference sequence). The CDR3 runs to 16 residues. CDR3 sequence reads: CASSGVGLAGQETQYF. In nucleotides, the CDR3 is TGTGCCAGCAGCGGAGTGGGGCTAGCGGGGCAAGAGACCCAGTACTTC.

This rearrangement joins TRBV5-1 to TRBJ2-1, with 8 bases fitting TRBD2. Unmatched junction bases numbered 4, after V lost 4 bases and J lost 1 base. Germline lookup yields CDR1 SGHRS and CDR2 YFSETQ. The CDR3 extends over 15 amino acids. DNA for the CDR3: TGCGCCAGCAGCGACGGGACTAGTTCCTACAATGAGCAGTTCTTC. Translating it yields CASSDGTSSYNEQFF.

The rearrangement links TRBV4-2 to TRBJ2-3, with a possible D match to TRBD2 (6 bases). The CDR3 length is 16 residues. V was pared by 4 bases and J by 3 bases, with 17 bases between. The V gene's germline CDR1 is LGHNA and CDR2 YNFKEQ. CDR3: CASSPRPGVGTDTQYF. The CDR3 DNA sequence: TGTGCCAGCAGCCCCAGGCCGGGAGTCGGTACAGATACGCAGTATTTT.

The rearrangement uses TRBV27 and TRBJ1-5; TRBD1 is a possible D gene (6 bases). This CDR3 has 14 residues. The V end was cut by 6 bases, the J end by 1 base, with 10 bases between. CDR1 and CDR2 (germline): MNHEY, SMNVEV (reference sequence). The CDR3 DNA reads TGTGCCAGCAGGGGGGCCGGGAGCAATCAGCCCCAGCATTTT. Translation gives CASRGAGSNQPQHF.

The chain links TRBV19 to TRBJ2-3; 12 nucleotides align to TRBD2. The V gene's germline CDR1 is LNHDA and CDR2 SQIVND (reference sequence). J lost 2 bases, V lost 4 bases, and 1 base had no gene match. CDR3 size: 15 residues. The CDR3 bases are TGTGCCAGTAGTAGACTAGCGGGGGTCACAGATACGCAGTATTTT. Translated: CASSRLAGVTDTQYF.

The chain joins TRBV19 to TRBJ2-1, with TRBD2 as a possible D gene (6 bases). This CDR3 has 14 amino acids. V lost 6 bases to trimming and J lost 7 bases, with 16 bases between them. The germline CDR1 and CDR2 sequences are LNHDA and SQIVND (reference sequence). DNA of the CDR3: TGTGCCAGTAGACCAACGGGAGTTCGGAATGAGCAGTTCTTC. Amino acids: CASRPTGVRNEQFF.

The chain carries TRBV5-1 and TRBJ2-3; a weak D match, TRBD1 (6 bases). V lost 4 bases to trimming and J lost 0 bases, with 15 bases between them. CDR3 length: 16 residues. Germline V gene lookup returns CDR1 SGHRS and CDR2 YFSETQ. The CDR3: CASSLNREISTDTQYF. DNA of the CDR3: TGCGCCAGCAGCCTAAACAGGGAAATAAGCACAGATACGCAGTATTTT.

J is TRBJ1-4 and V is TRBV7-9, with 9 positions matching TRBD1. CDR1 SEHNR and CDR2 FQNEAQ come from the germline V gene (reference sequence). The CDR3 has 14 residues. Trimming removed 5 bases from V and 8 bases from J; junction bases left unmatched: 6. In DNA, the CDR3 is TGTGCCAGCAGCCCGGACAGGGGAGGGGAAAAACTGTTTTTT. Amino acids: CASSPDRGGEKLFF.

The V gene is TRBV6-5, the J gene TRBJ1-2, with 7 bases aligning to TRBD1. The CDR3 is 14 residues long. Germline CDR1 MNHEY, CDR2 SVGAGI. The junction had 9 bases not matched to a gene; V was cut back by 5 bases and J by 6 bases. The CDR3 region has the DNA TGTGCCAGCAGTCGACAGGGTGGCTGGGATGGCTACACCTTC. This sequence encodes CASSRQGGWDGYTF.

The V and J genes are TRBV5-1 and TRBJ2-1; the D gene is possibly TRBD2 (5 bases). The CDR3 is made up of 12 amino acids. Trimming shortened V by 4 bases and J by 5 bases, and 7 bases separated the two germline ends. Germline loops: CDR1 SGHRS, CDR2 YFSETQ. The CDR3, as DNA: TGCGCCAGCAGCCGGGAAAACAATGAGCAGTTCTTC. This gives the protein CASSRENNEQFF.

The V and J genes are TRBV5-8 and TRBJ2-7; no clear D. With 5 bases removed from V and 2 bases from J, the gap between germline ends came to 14 bases. Per the germline V gene, CDR1 is SGHTS and CDR2 is YDEGEE. There are 14 residues in the CDR3. The CDR3 bases are TGTGCCAGCAGAGCACGTGGCGGAACCTACGAGCAGTACTTC. Translation gives CASRARGGTYEQYF.

V and J are TRBV5-1 and TRBJ2-2, with unresolved D. The V gene lost 0 bases and the J gene lost 3 bases, with 9 bases spanning the gap. There are 15 residues in the CDR3. Germline values: CDR1 SGHRS, CDR2 YFSETQ. CDR3 sequence (DNA): TGCGCCAGCAGCTTGGGGGCCATGTACACCGGGGAGCTGTTTTTT. Protein sequence: CASSLGAMYTGELFF.

V gene TRBV30 combines with J gene TRBJ1-5, with unresolved D. Germline V gives CDR1 GTSNPN, CDR2 SVGIG (reference sequence). V dropped 3 bases and J dropped 0 bases, with 9 bases sitting between them. The CDR3 consists of 14 residues. CDR3 sequence: CAWRREHSNQPQHF. CDR3 bases: TGTGCCTGGAGAAGGGAACATAGCAATCAGCCCCAGCATTTT.

The J gene is TRBJ2-1, the V gene TRBV6-5, with D tentatively TRBD2 (5 bases). Germline CDR1 reads MNHEY; CDR2 reads SVGAGI. V lost 0 bases and J lost 5, with 11 bases in between. This CDR3 spans 15 amino acids. The CDR3 DNA sequence: TGTGCCAGCAGTTACTCGGGAGAGGCGAACAATGAGCAGTTCTTC. Its translation: CASSYSGEANNEQFF.

This chain connects TRBV2 to TRBJ1-3; tentatively, D is TRBD1 (5 bases). Germline assignment: CDR1 SNHLY and CDR2 FYNNEI. Trimming took 5 bases from V and 0 from J, leaving 11 bases between them. The CDR3 is 15 amino acids. CDR3 sequence: CASSRQQSSGNTIYF. DNA of the CDR3: TGTGCCAGCAGTAGACAGCAAAGCTCTGGAAACACCATATATTTT.

The gene calls are TRBV11-2 and TRBJ1-1; D gene uncertain. Trimming stripped 1 base from V and 1 base from J, with 4 bases between. Germline V gene data show CDR1 as SGHAT and CDR2 as FQNNGV. The CDR3 has 13 residues. The CDR3 spells CASSLGSNTEAFF. As DNA, the CDR3 is TGTGCCAGCAGCTTAGGGTCGAACACTGAAGCTTTCTTT.

This CDR3 is CASRTGGTYEQYF. In DNA form, the CDR3 reads TGTGCCAGCAGGACAGGGGGAACCTACGAGCAGTACTTC. This chain connects TRBV6-1 to TRBJ2-7; 9 nucleotides match TRBD1. The length of the CDR3 is 13 residues. CDR1 MNHNS and CDR2 SASEGT come from the germline V gene. The V segment lost 6 bases and the J segment 2 bases; nucleotides outside the gene matches: 2.

This chain uses TRBV30 with TRBJ2-1, with D possibly being TRBD1 (7 bases). Trimming took 0 bases from V and 3 from J, leaving 27 bases between them. The CDR3 runs to 20 residues. Germline V gene data show CDR1 as GTSNPN and CDR2 as SVGIG (reference sequence). The CDR3 protein is CAWSVTSGGLGGRFYNEQFF. The CDR3 DNA is TGTGCCTGGAGTGTAACGTCAGGGGGATTGGGGGGCCGCTTCTACAATGAGCAGTTCTTC.

This chain joins TRBV5-5 and TRBJ1-1; no firm D call. Germline V gene lookup returns CDR1 SGHKS and CDR2 YYEKEE (reference sequence). V lost 0 bases, J lost 0 bases, and 3 bases lay in between. This CDR3 spans 13 amino acids. The CDR3: CASSLVLNTEAFF. In nucleotides, the CDR3 is TGTGCCAGCAGCTTGGTGCTGAACACTGAAGCTTTCTTT.

V and J are TRBV5-1 and TRBJ1-1; maybe TRBD1 (6 bases). The ends were cut back, 4 bases at V and 7 bases at J, with 8 bases in the middle. The CDR3 extends over 11 amino acids. Looked up from germline, CDR1 is SGHRS and CDR2 is YFSETQ. CDR3 residues: CASSQGGEAFF. CDR3 sequence (DNA): TGCGCCAGCAGCCAAGGGGGTGAAGCTTTCTTT.

This clone has just a few counts. This chain uses TRBV30 with TRBJ2-7, with 8 bases identical to TRBD1. The trim removed 4 bases at V and 3 bases at J, leaving 2 bases unmatched. Germline CDR1 GTSNPN, CDR2 SVGIG (reference sequence). The CDR3 runs to 12 residues. CDR3 bases: TGTGCCTGGACTACAGGGGGCTACGAGCAGTACTTC. Translated: CAWTTGGYEQYF.

This clone was seen a few times. The chain links TRBV4-2 to TRBJ2-5; D remains unclear. Germline V lookup: CDR1 LGHNA, CDR2 YNFKEQ. Trimming removed 1 base at V and 1 base at J, with 10 bases between. The CDR3 consists of 15 residues. The CDR3 DNA reads as TGTGCCAGCAGCCAAGTAGCCAACCTCCAAGAGACCCAGTACTTC. Translation gives CASSQVANLQETQYF.

The gene calls are TRBV5-1 and TRBJ2-7, with 9 bases identical to TRBD2. Germline V CDR1 and CDR2: SGHRS, YFSETQ. The CDR3 extends over 15 amino acids. V lost 4 bases, J lost 3 bases, and 8 bases stayed unmatched. DNA of the CDR3: TGCGCCAGCAGCGTTAGCGGGAGAGAGATCTACGAGCAGTACTTC. Translating gives CASSVSGREIYEQYF.

The rearrangement joins TRBV7-8 to TRBJ1-1; tentative D call: TRBD1 (6 bases). The V end lost 1 base, the J end lost 7 bases, and 10 bases lay between the germline ends. This CDR3 region has 13 residues. Germline V CDR1 and CDR2: SGHVS, FQNEAQ. This CDR3 reads CASSLGGGNEAFF. CDR3 nucleotides: TGTGCCAGCAGCTTAGGAGGGGGAAATGAAGCTTTCTTT.